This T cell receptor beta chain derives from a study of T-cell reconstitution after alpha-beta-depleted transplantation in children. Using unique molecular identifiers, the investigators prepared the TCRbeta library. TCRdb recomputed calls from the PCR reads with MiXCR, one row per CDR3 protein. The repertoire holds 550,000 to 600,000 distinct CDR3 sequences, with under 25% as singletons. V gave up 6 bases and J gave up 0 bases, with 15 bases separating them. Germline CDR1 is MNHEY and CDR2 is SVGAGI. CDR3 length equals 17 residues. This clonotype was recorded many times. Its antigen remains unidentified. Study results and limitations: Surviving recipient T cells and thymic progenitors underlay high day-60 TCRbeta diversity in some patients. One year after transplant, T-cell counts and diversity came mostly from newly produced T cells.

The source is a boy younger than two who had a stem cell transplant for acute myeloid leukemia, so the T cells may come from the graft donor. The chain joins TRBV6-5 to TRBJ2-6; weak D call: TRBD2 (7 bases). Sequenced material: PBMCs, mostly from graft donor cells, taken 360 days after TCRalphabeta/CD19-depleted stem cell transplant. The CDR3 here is CASSLRGGPSGANVLTF. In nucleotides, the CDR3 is TGTGCCAGCAGCCTAAGGGGGGGCCCCTCTGGGGCCAACGTCCTGACTTTC.